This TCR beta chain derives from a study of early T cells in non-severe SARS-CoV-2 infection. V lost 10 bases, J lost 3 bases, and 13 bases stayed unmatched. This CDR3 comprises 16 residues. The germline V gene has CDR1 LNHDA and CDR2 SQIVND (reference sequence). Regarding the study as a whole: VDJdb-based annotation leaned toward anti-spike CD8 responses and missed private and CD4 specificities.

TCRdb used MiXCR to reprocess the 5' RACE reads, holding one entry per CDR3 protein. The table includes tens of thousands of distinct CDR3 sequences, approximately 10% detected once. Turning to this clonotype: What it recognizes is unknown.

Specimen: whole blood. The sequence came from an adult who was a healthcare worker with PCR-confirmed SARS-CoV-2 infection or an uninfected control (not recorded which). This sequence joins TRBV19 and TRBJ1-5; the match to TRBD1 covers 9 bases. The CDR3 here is CAILDPGQGLNQPQHF. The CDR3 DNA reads TGTGCCATTCTGGATCCGGGACAGGGACTCAATCAGCCCCAGCATTTT. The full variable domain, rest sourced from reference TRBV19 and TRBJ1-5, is DGGITQSPKYLFRKEGQNVTLSCEQNLNHDAMYWYRQDPGQGLRLIYYSQIVNDFQKGDIAEGYSVSREKKESFPLTVTSAQKNPTAFYLCAILDPGQGLNQPQHFGDGTRLSIL.